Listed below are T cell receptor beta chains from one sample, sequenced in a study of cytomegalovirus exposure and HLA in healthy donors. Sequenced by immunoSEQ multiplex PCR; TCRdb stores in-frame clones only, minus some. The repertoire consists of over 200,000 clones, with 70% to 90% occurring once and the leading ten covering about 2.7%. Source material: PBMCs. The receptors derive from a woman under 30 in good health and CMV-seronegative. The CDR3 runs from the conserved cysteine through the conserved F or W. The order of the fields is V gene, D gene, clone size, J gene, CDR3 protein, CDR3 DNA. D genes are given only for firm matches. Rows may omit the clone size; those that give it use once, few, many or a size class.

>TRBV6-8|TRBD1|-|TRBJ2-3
CASRTGIPPGESADTQYF
TGTGCCAGCAGGACAGGGATCCCACCTGGGGAAAGCGCAGATACGCAGTATTTT
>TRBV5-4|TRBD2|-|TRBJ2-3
CASRIETSSGRDTQYF
TGTGCCAGCAGGATTGAGACTTCCAGCGGGAGGGATACGCAGTATTTT
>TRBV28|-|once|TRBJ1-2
CASSLGQGYGYTF
TGTGCCAGCAGTTTGGGCCAGGGGTATGGCTACACCTTC
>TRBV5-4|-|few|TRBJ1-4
CASSPGQKNEKLFF
TGTGCCAGCAGCCCCGGACAGAAAAATGAAAAACTGTTTTTT
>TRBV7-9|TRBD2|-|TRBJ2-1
CASSLFPSGSSYNEQFF
TGTGCCAGCAGCTTATTTCCTAGCGGGAGTAGCTACAATGAGCAGTTCTTC
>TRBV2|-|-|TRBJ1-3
CASSAPGSGNTIYF
TGTGCCAGCAGCGCCCCAGGGTCGGGAAACACCATATATTTT
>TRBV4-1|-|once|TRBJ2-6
CASSFSSGANVLTF
TGCGCCAGCAGCTTTAGCTCTGGGGCCAACGTCCTGACTTTC
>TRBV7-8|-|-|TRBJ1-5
CASSMSRDIYQPQHF
TGTGCCAGCAGCATGTCCCGGGACATCTATCAGCCCCAGCATTTT
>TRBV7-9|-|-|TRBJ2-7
CASSLGPGDEQYF
TGTGCCAGCAGCTTAGGACCAGGGGACGAGCAGTACTTC
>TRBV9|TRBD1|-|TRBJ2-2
CASSPRGRSTGELFF
TGTGCCAGCAGCCCCAGGGGGCGGTCCACCGGGGAGCTGTTTTTT
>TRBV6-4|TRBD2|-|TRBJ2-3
CASSDSEGGGTDTQYF
TGTGCCAGCAGTGACTCGGAGGGAGGGGGCACAGATACGCAGTATTTT
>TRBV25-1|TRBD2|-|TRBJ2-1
CASRRGGNLGEQFF
TGTGCCAGCAGGCGCGGGGGGAATCTCGGTGAGCAGTTCTTC
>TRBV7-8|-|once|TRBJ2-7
CASSSRTEPYEQYF
TGTGCCAGCAGTTCCCGGACAGAGCCCTACGAGCAGTACTTC
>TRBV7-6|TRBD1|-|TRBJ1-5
CASSEWDRGRFGNQPQHF
TGTGCCAGCAGCGAATGGGACAGGGGGCGATTTGGCAATCAGCCCCAGCATTTT
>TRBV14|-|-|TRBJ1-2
CASSPDTSPDRAYTF
TGTGCCAGCAGCCCGGACACGTCTCCCGATAGGGCTTACACCTTC
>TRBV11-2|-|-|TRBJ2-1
CASSLTYNEQFF
TGTGCCAGCAGCCTTACCTACAATGAGCAGTTCTTC
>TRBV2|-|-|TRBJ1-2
CASNLRTVLYGYTF
TGTGCCAGCAACCTGAGGACAGTTTTATATGGCTACACCTTC
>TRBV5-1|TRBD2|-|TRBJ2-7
CASSLGFGGSDEQYF
TGCGCCAGCAGCTTGGGTTTCGGGGGGTCCGACGAGCAGTACTTC
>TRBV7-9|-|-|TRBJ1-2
CASSSREGLPSYGYTF
TGTGCCAGCAGCTCACGTGAGGGTCTTCCTTCCTATGGCTACACCTTC
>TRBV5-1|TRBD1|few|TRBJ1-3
CASSSPGQGNPGNTIYF
TGCGCCAGCAGCTCACCCGGACAGGGCAATCCTGGAAACACCATATATTTT
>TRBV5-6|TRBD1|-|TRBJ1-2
CASSQWDRVGSYGYTF
TGTGCCAGCAGCCAATGGGACAGGGTCGGAAGCTATGGCTACACCTTC
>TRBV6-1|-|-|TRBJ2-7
CASSEGGPGYEQYF
TGTGCCAGCAGTGAAGGGGGCCCTGGGTACGAGCAGTACTTC
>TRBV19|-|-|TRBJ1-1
CASSLRTANTEAFF
TGTGCCAGTAGTCTTAGGACAGCCAACACTGAAGCTTTCTTT
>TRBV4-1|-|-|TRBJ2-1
CASSQDRVYDEQFF
TGCGCCAGCAGCCAAGACAGGGTCTACGATGAGCAGTTCTTC
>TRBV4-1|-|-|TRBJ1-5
CASSPISNQPQHF
TGCGCCAGCAGCCCAATTAGCAATCAGCCCCAGCATTTT
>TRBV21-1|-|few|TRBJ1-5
CASSKPRDTPQPQHF
TGTGCCAGCAGCAAGCCGAGGGACACACCTCAGCCCCAGCATTTT
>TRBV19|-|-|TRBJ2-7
CASSDQEAVYEQYF
TGTGCCAGTAGTGACCAAGAAGCGGTCTACGAGCAGTACTTC
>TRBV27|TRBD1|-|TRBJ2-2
CASSPLQGYGELFF
TGTGCCAGCAGTCCCTTACAGGGGTACGGGGAGCTGTTTTTT
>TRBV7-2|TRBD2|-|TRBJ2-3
CASSPLTSGGTDTQYF
TGTGCCAGCAGCCCGTTGACTAGCGGCGGGACAGATACGCAGTATTTT
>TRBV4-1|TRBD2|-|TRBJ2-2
CASSHGLAGGRSNTGELFF
TGCGCCAGCAGCCACGGACTAGCGGGAGGTCGTTCGAACACCGGGGAGCTGTTTTTT
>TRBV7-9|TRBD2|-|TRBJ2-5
CASSASGGSETQYF
TGTGCCAGCAGCGCCTCGGGAGGGTCGGAGACCCAGTACTTC
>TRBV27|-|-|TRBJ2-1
CASSPDRYYNEQFF
TGTGCCAGCAGCCCCGACAGATACTACAATGAGCAGTTCTTC
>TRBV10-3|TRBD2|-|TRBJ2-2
CAISDGTSAGELFF
TGTGCCATCAGTGACGGGACTAGCGCCGGGGAGCTGTTTTTT
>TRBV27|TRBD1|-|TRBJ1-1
CASSSIPITGGRTEAFF
TGTGCCAGCAGTTCCATCCCGATTACAGGGGGACGGACTGAAGCTTTCTTT
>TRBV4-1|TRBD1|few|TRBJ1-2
CASSPDRVNYGYTF
TGCGCCAGCAGTCCCGACAGGGTAAACTATGGCTACACCTTC
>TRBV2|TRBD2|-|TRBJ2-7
CASSDFAGGPYEQYF
TGTGCCAGCAGTGATTTTGCGGGAGGGCCCTACGAGCAGTACTTC
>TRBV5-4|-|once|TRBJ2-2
CASTTRGTGELFF
TGTGCCAGCACCACCAGGGGAACCGGGGAGCTGTTTTTT
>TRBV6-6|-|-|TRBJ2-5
CASSSTPTRETQYF
TGTGCCAGCAGTTCAACTCCCACCCGGGAGACCCAGTACTTC
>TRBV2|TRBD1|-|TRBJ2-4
CASSLRDRVLNIQYF
TGTGCCAGCAGTCTCCGGGACAGGGTGTTAAACATTCAGTACTTC
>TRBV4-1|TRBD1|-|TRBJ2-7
CASSQGRIGQAYEQYF
TGCGCCAGCAGCCAAGGGAGGATTGGACAGGCCTACGAGCAGTACTTC
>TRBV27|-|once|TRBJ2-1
CASSSDSLDSYNEQFF
TGTGCCAGCAGTTCGGACAGTTTAGACTCCTACAATGAGCAGTTCTTC
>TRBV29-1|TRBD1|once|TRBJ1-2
CSAMDRAAYGYTF
TGCAGCGCGATGGACAGGGCTGCCTATGGCTACACCTTC
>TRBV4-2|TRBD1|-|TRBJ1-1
CASSKTGTGYTEAFF
TGTGCCAGCAGCAAAACCGGGACAGGGTACACTGAAGCTTTCTTT
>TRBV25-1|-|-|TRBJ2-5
CASTSLDGETQYF
TGTGCCAGCACTTCCCTAGATGGGGAGACCCAGTACTTC
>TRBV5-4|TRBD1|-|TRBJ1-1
CASRPGQGWNTEAFF
TGTGCCAGCAGACCGGGACAGGGGTGGAACACTGAAGCTTTCTTT
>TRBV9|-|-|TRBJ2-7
CASSVESGTAYEQYF
TGTGCCAGCAGCGTAGAAAGCGGCACTGCCTACGAGCAGTACTTC
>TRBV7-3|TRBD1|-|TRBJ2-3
CASSPSRDRGTDTQYF
TGTGCCAGCAGTCCGAGCCGGGACAGGGGCACAGATACGCAGTATTTT
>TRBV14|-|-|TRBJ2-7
CASSLYATGPTYEQYF
TGTGCCAGCAGCCTCTACGCTACAGGGCCTACCTACGAGCAGTACTTC
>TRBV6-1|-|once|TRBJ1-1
CASRTFMNTEAFF
TGTGCCAGCAGGACTTTTATGAACACTGAAGCTTTCTTT
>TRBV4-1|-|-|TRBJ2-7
CASSQVGTYEQYF
TGCGCCAGCAGCCAAGTAGGGACATACGAGCAGTACTTC
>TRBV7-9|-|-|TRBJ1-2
CASSPQTDFYTF
TGTGCCAGCAGCCCCCAGACAGATTTCTACACCTTC
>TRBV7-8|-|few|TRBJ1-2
CASSSNIAYGYTF
TGTGCCAGCAGTTCCAATATAGCATATGGCTACACCTTC
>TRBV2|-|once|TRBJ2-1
CASSFFEGVGPGQFF
TGTGCCAGCAGTTTTTTTGAAGGTGTGGGTCCAGGGCAGTTCTTC
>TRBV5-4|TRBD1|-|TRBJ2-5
CASSLAGQVAETQYF
TGTGCCAGCAGCTTGGCCGGACAGGTGGCAGAGACCCAGTACTTC
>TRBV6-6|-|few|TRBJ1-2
CASSYEGVEYGYTF
TGTGCCAGCAGTTACGAGGGGGTAGAGTATGGCTACACCTTC
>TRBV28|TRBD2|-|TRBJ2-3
CASSLSSGRMADTQYF
TGTGCCAGCAGTTTATCTAGCGGGAGAATGGCAGATACGCAGTATTTT
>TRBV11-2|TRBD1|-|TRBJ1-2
CASSSGGWGYTF
TGTGCCAGCAGCTCAGGGGGTTGGGGCTACACCTTC
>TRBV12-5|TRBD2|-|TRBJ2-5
CASAPGLGYQETQYF
TGTGCTAGTGCTCCGGGACTAGGGTACCAAGAGACCCAGTACTTC
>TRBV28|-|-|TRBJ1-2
CASSFQYYWGYTF
TGTGCCAGCAGTTTCCAGTACTATTGGGGCTACACCTTC
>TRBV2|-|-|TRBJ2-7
CASRWELSYEQYF
TGTGCCAGCCGATGGGAGCTTTCCTACGAGCAGTACTTC